These 32 T cell receptor beta chains share one sample of origin, sequenced in a study of T cell responses to AZD1222 COVID-19 vaccine. This table comes from immunoSEQ multiplex PCR, and its TCRdb copy is limited to in-frame clones, with some not included. The sample contains 90,000 to 100,000 clones, approximately 88% of which appear only once. Material: peripheral blood, obtained 28 days after the second AZD1222 dose. All receptors come from an adult who received the AZD1222 COVID-19 vaccine.

The V call is TRBV7-9, the J call TRBJ1-6; D is unresolved. The CDR3 spans 14 residues. Germline values: CDR1 SEHNR, CDR2 FQNEAQ (reference sequence). V gave up 4 bases and J gave up 9 bases, with 13 bases separating them. The CDR3 DNA sequence: TGTGCCAGCAGCTCCCTGAGGGCTGGTTCACCCCTCCACTTT. As protein: CASSSLRAGSPLHF.

This clone was found a few times. As DNA, the CDR3 is TGTGCCAGCAGCTTGGGGAAGGGTGTGTTATACGAGCAGTACTTC. This gives the protein CASSLGKGVLYEQYF. The J gene is TRBJ2-7, the V gene TRBV5-4; D unclear. The V end was cut by 0 bases, the J end by 4 bases, with 14 bases between. Germline V lookup: CDR1 SGHNT, CDR2 YYREEE (reference sequence). The CDR3 sequence is 15 residues long.

The chain employs TRBV5-6 and TRBJ1-2, with TRBD1 matching over 7 bases. The V segment lost 4 bases and the J segment 4 bases; nucleotides outside the gene matches: 7. This CDR3 is built from 14 residues. Germline V gives CDR1 SGHDT, CDR2 YYEEEE. CDR3 in amino acids: CASSPPGQLYGYTF. For the CDR3, the DNA is TGTGCCAGCAGCCCCCCGGGACAGCTCTATGGCTACACCTTC. The whole variable domain, remainder taken from reference TRBV5-6 and TRBJ1-2, is DAGVTQSPTHLIKTRGQQVTLRCSPKSGHDTVSWYQQALGQGPQFIFQYYEEEERQRGNFPDRFSGHQFPNYSSELNVNALLLGDSALYLCASSPPGQLYGYTFGSGTRLTVV.

The chain links TRBV24-1 to TRBJ2-2; D remains unclear. Trimming took off 10 bases at V and 1 base at J, with 12 bases between the two ends. Germline CDR1 is KGHDR and CDR2 is SFDVKD. The CDR3 has 14 amino acids. This CDR3 reads CATSFRKNTGELFF. CDR3 bases: TGTGCCACTAGTTTCAGAAAGAACACCGGGGAGCTGTTTTTT.

The V gene is TRBV9, the J gene TRBJ1-6; D unclear. Germline assignment: CDR1 SGDLS and CDR2 YYNGEE. The CDR3 length is 15 residues. Between the trimmed V and J ends, which lost 2 bases and 8 bases, there was a span of 14 bases. The CDR3 protein is CASSVRLGSDSPLHF. The CDR3 DNA is TGTGCCAGCAGCGTCAGGCTCGGGAGTGATTCACCCCTCCACTTT. The full variable domain, with the rest looked up from reference TRBV9 and TRBJ1-6, is DSGVTQTPKHLITATGQRVTLRCSPRSGDLSVYWYQQSLDQGLQFLIQYYNGEERAKGNILERFSAQQFPDLHSELNLSSLELGDSALYFCASSVRLGSDSPLHFGNGTRLTVT.

V and J are TRBV25-1 and TRBJ1-1; perhaps TRBD1 as D (6 bases). From germline, CDR1 is MGHDK and CDR2 SYGVNS. This CDR3 contains 16 residues. With 3 bases removed from V and 0 bases from J, the gap between germline ends came to 14 bases. For the CDR3, the DNA is TGTGCCAGCAGTGAGGGGGCCGGCCCGGTGAACACTGAAGCTTTCTTT. Amino acids: CASSEGAGPVNTEAFF.

In DNA form, the CDR3 reads TGTGCCAGCAGCTTGGTAGTTGGGGAGACCCAGTACTTC. Protein: CASSLVVGETQYF. The V gene is TRBV11-3, the J gene TRBJ2-5; no definite D call. The CDR3 loop spans 13 amino acids. Germline assignment: CDR1 SGHNT and CDR2 YENEEA. V shed 3 bases and J shed 5 bases, with 10 bases lying between them.

The chain is built from TRBV27 and TRBJ2-7, with D hard to call. The CDR3 covers 15 residues. From germline, CDR1 is MNHEY and CDR2 SMNVEV (reference sequence). V was trimmed by 5 bases and J by 2 bases, leaving 16 bases between them. The CDR3 spells CASSPRSDPAYEQYF. The CDR3 region has the DNA TGTGCCAGCAGTCCACGTTCCGACCCCGCCTACGAGCAGTACTTC.

In its sample, this clone was seen once. The V call is TRBV11-2, the J call TRBJ1-5; the D is unclear. V lost 3 bases, J lost 15 bases, and 3 bases lay in between. CDR1 SGHAT and CDR2 FQNNGV come from the germline V gene. The CDR3 sequence is 8 residues long. The CDR3 region is CASSFGHF. CDR3 coding DNA: TGTGCCAGCAGCTTTGGGCATTTT.

The chain recombines TRBV10-3 with TRBJ1-3; 7 bases map to TRBD1. The CDR3 length is 15 residues. Trimming removed 6 bases from V and 0 bases from J; junction bases left unmatched: 5. Per the germline V gene, CDR1 is ENHRY and CDR2 is SYGVKD. In DNA, the CDR3 is TGTGCCATCAGGACAGGGAGAGACTCTGGAAACACCATATATTTT. Its translation is CAIRTGRDSGNTIYF.

This clone was seen just once. The rearrangement links TRBV30 to TRBJ2-3; 11 bases line up with TRBD1. The CDR3 length is 14 residues. Germline values: CDR1 GTSNPN, CDR2 SVGIG (reference sequence). The trim removed 5 bases at V and 4 bases at J, leaving 5 bases unmatched. The CDR3 protein is CAWADRGLSDTQYF. The CDR3 nucleotides are TGTGCCTGGGCGGACAGGGGGCTCTCAGATACGCAGTATTTT. Looking up the rest from reference TRBV30 and TRBJ2-3 gives the full variable domain: SQTIHQWPATLVQPVGSPLSLECTVEGTSNPNLYWYRQAAGRGLQLLFYSVGIGQISSEVPQNLSASRPQDRQFILSSKKLLLSDSGFYLCAWADRGLSDTQYFGPGTRLTVL.

The chain combines TRBV11-2 with TRBJ2-7; a possible D gene is TRBD1 (6 bases). In germline, CDR1 is SGHAT, CDR2 FQNNGV. CDR3 length: 14 amino acids. Trimming stripped 0 bases from V and 7 bases from J, with 13 bases between. The CDR3 DNA sequence: TGTGCCAGCAGCTTAGATCGAGGGGGTCGAGAGCAGTACTTC. This encodes CASSLDRGGREQYF.

The rearrangement joins TRBV5-6 to TRBJ1-1; D gene ambiguous. The CDR3 totals 14 residues. Trimming stripped 1 base from V and 11 bases from J, with 18 bases between. The V gene's germline CDR1 is SGHDT and CDR2 YYEEEE. CDR3 sequence: CASSLFGLPSGAFF. Here the CDR3 DNA reads TGTGCCAGCAGCTTGTTTGGTCTACCTAGTGGGGCTTTCTTT.

The V call is TRBV5-5, the J call TRBJ2-7; 7 nucleotides line up with TRBD1. In germline, CDR1 is SGHKS, CDR2 YYEKEE (reference sequence). This CDR3 spans 18 amino acids. The ends lost 4 bases at V and 3 bases at J; junction bases unmatched: 19. The CDR3: CASSKRDSNYEGSYEQYF. The CDR3 nucleotides read TGTGCCAGCAGCAAACGGGACAGTAATTACGAGGGAAGCTACGAGCAGTACTTC. Full variable domain (remainder filled in from reference TRBV5-5 and TRBJ2-7): DAGVTQSPTHLIKTRGQQVTLRCSPISGHKSVSWYQQVLGQGPQFIFQYYEKEERGRGNFPDRFSARQFPNYSSELNVNALLLGDSALYLCASSKRDSNYEGSYEQYFGPGTRLTVT.

The count of this clone is one. J is TRBJ1-5 and V is TRBV5-1, with 11 positions matching TRBD1. There are 16 residues in the CDR3. V lost 4 bases, J lost 2 bases, and 5 bases stayed unmatched. The germline V gene has CDR1 SGHRS and CDR2 YFSETQ. In nucleotides, the CDR3 is TGCGCCAGCAGCGCGGGACAGGGGGGAGGCAATCAGCCCCAGCATTTT. Protein: CASSAGQGGGNQPQHF.

This chain uses TRBV5-4 with TRBJ2-7, with TRBD1 as a possible D gene (6 bases). Germline V gives CDR1 SGHNT, CDR2 YYREEE (reference sequence). V lost 3 bases and J 2 bases, leaving 15 bases between the germline ends. The CDR3 covers 15 residues. The CDR3 here is CASSWQGRNTYEQYF. In nucleotides, the CDR3 is TGTGCCAGCAGCTGGCAGGGGAGAAATACCTACGAGCAGTACTTC.

The chain carries TRBV9 and TRBJ2-2; TRBD2 is a possible D gene (5 bases). Trimming pared 2 bases from V and 0 bases from J, leaving 14 bases between. This CDR3 contains 17 residues. CDR1 is SGDLS, CDR2 YYNGEE, per germline. The CDR3 reads CASSVSSVGANTGELFF. In DNA form, the CDR3 reads TGTGCCAGCAGCGTTAGTAGCGTCGGGGCGAACACCGGGGAGCTGTTTTTT.

The chain uses TRBV14 and TRBJ2-3; D ambiguous. CDR3 length: 16 residues. The germline V gene encodes CDR1 SGHDN and CDR2 FVKESK. The V end lost 0 bases, the J end lost 0 bases, and 10 bases lay between the germline ends. The chain's CDR3 is CASSQDFFRSTDTQYF. CDR3 nucleotide sequence: TGTGCCAGCAGCCAAGATTTCTTCCGTAGCACAGATACGCAGTATTTT.

The chain combines TRBV19 with TRBJ1-2, with D unclear. Per germline, CDR1 LNHDA and CDR2 SQIVND (reference sequence). This CDR3 has 11 residues. Trimming stripped 10 bases from V and 2 bases from J, with 8 bases between. CDR3 loop: CATQSNYGYTF. In DNA form, the CDR3 reads TGTGCCACCCAATCAAACTATGGCTACACCTTC. The full variable domain, its missing parts supplied by reference TRBV19 and TRBJ1-2, is DGGITQSPKYLFRKEGQNVTLSCEQNLNHDAMYWYRQDPGQGLRLIYYSQIVNDFQKGDIAEGYSVSREKKESFPLTVTSAQKNPTAFYLCATQSNYGYTFGSGTRLTVV.

The chain employs TRBV2 and TRBJ1-4; possibly TRBD1 for D (6 bases). Trimming cost V 9 bases and J 3 bases, with 14 bases left between them. CDR1 and CDR2 (germline): SNHLY, FYNNEI. This CDR3 comprises 14 residues. This CDR3 reads CASLRDTSNEKLFF. In DNA form, the CDR3 reads TGTGCCAGTTTAAGGGACACTTCTAATGAAAAACTGTTTTTT.

This clone was counted only a few times. The chain is built from TRBV10-3 and TRBJ2-7, with a weak D call TRBD1 (5 bases). Germline V gene data show CDR1 as ENHRY and CDR2 as SYGVKD. Trimming removed 2 bases at V and 5 bases at J, with 13 bases between. This CDR3 has 14 residues. The CDR3, as DNA: TGTGCCATCAGTGAGCATAAGGAAGGGGACGAGCAGTACTTC. It is translated as CAISEHKEGDEQYF.

The chain carries TRBV6-2 or TRBV6-3 and TRBJ1-3, with D perhaps matching TRBD1 (5 bases). This CDR3 spans 13 amino acids. V lost 5 bases to trimming and J lost 6 bases, with 11 bases between them. Germline-derived CDR1 and CDR2 are MNHEY and SVGEGT. The CDR3 spells CASSTGTSNTIYF. The CDR3 nucleotides are TGTGCCAGCAGTACCGGGACCTCAAACACCATATATTTT.

The CDR3 DNA follows: TGTGCCAGCAGCCAAGAGTATAGGGGACAGGAAGCTTTCTTT. Translation: CASSQEYRGQEAFF. This chain connects TRBV14 to TRBJ1-1, with 7 bases matching TRBD1. Germline lookup yields CDR1 SGHDN and CDR2 FVKESK. This CDR3 has 14 residues. V shed 0 bases, J shed 8 bases, and the junction held 6 bases outside the gene matches.

CDR3 sequence: CASSASGTGNEFF. In DNA form, the CDR3 reads TGTGCCAGCAGCGCATCCGGGACAGGTAACGAGTTCTTC. The rearrangement links TRBV11-3 to TRBJ2-1; the match to TRBD1 covers 8 bases. The ends lost 5 bases at V and 14 bases at J; junction bases unmatched: 11. The CDR3 totals 13 residues. CDR1 and CDR2 (germline): SGHNT, YENEEA.

This clone was recorded once. The chain has TRBV3-1 (or the pseudogene TRBV3-2) and TRBJ2-7, with TRBD1 matching over 8 bases. Germline trimming cut 4 bases from V and 4 bases from J; bases unmatched to any gene: 6. The germline V gene encodes CDR1 LGHDT and CDR2 YNNKEL (reference sequence). The CDR3 covers 14 residues. The CDR3 region is CASSLYQGAYEQYF. As DNA, the CDR3 is TGTGCCAGCAGCCTCTACCAGGGGGCTTACGAGCAGTACTTC.

The chain employs TRBV14 and TRBJ2-7; D gene uncertain. The CDR3 runs to 12 residues. Germline loops: CDR1 SGHDN, CDR2 FVKESK. V was trimmed by 1 base and J by 4 bases, leaving 5 bases between them. CDR3 coding DNA: TGTGCCAGCAGCCAAGCTCAATACGAGCAGTACTTC. It encodes CASSQAQYEQYF.

The rearrangement joins TRBV7-3 to TRBJ1-1; no clear D. V lost 5 bases, J lost 5 bases, and 15 bases lay in between. The CDR3 runs to 14 residues. CDR1 is SGHTA and CDR2 is FQGTGA in the germline V gene. The CDR3 nucleotides read TGTGCCAGCAGCCCCTACGGGGAAGATACTGAAGCTTTCTTT. Protein sequence: CASSPYGEDTEAFF.

Only one count was recorded for this clone. J is TRBJ2-1 and V is TRBV19, with TRBD1 identical over 8 bases. The junction had 15 bases not matched to a gene; V was cut back by 7 bases and J by 13 bases. Germline CDR1 LNHDA, CDR2 SQIVND (reference sequence). CDR3 length: 14 amino acids. In DNA form, the CDR3 reads TGTGCCAGTACTTCCATTTACACCGACAGGGGACAGTTCTTC. This gives the protein CASTSIYTDRGQFF.

The chain has TRBV18 and TRBJ2-2, with TRBD2 matching 12 bases. The CDR3 runs 19 residues. The germline V gene encodes CDR1 KGHSH and CDR2 LQKENI. J gave up 2 bases and V 5 bases, and 12 bases lay outside the gene matches. In nucleotides, the CDR3 is TGTGCCAGCTCAGCTAGCGGGGGGGCCTTTCTGTTTAACACCGGGGAGCTGTTTTTT. Protein sequence: CASSASGGAFLFNTGELFF.

The chain uses TRBV6-1 and TRBJ1-2; D possibly corresponds to TRBD1 (6 bases). The CDR3 is 14 amino acids. Trimming left V 3 bases short and J 3 bases short, with 11 bases between. Germline-derived CDR1 and CDR2 are MNHNS and SASEGT. The chain's CDR3 is CASSEGGKDYGYTF. DNA for the CDR3: TGTGCCAGCAGTGAGGGGGGCAAGGACTATGGCTACACCTTC.

This clone was seen a single time. This chain joins TRBV6-5 and TRBJ2-2; D not resolved. V lost 5 bases to trimming and J lost 6 bases, with 10 bases between them. The CDR3 has 13 amino acids. Per germline, CDR1 MNHEY and CDR2 SVGAGI. The CDR3 spells CASSTPQAGELFF. CDR3 sequence (DNA): TGTGCCAGCAGTACGCCACAAGCCGGGGAGCTGTTTTTT.

The rearrangement joins TRBV6-1 to TRBJ1-5; D unresolved. The CDR3 has 15 residues. The ends were cut back, 2 bases at V and 6 bases at J, with 14 bases in the middle. The germline CDR1 and CDR2 sequences are MNHNS and SASEGT. CDR3 region: CASSEYGEEGQPQHF. The CDR3 region has the DNA TGTGCCAGCAGTGAATACGGGGAGGAAGGTCAGCCCCAGCATTTT.